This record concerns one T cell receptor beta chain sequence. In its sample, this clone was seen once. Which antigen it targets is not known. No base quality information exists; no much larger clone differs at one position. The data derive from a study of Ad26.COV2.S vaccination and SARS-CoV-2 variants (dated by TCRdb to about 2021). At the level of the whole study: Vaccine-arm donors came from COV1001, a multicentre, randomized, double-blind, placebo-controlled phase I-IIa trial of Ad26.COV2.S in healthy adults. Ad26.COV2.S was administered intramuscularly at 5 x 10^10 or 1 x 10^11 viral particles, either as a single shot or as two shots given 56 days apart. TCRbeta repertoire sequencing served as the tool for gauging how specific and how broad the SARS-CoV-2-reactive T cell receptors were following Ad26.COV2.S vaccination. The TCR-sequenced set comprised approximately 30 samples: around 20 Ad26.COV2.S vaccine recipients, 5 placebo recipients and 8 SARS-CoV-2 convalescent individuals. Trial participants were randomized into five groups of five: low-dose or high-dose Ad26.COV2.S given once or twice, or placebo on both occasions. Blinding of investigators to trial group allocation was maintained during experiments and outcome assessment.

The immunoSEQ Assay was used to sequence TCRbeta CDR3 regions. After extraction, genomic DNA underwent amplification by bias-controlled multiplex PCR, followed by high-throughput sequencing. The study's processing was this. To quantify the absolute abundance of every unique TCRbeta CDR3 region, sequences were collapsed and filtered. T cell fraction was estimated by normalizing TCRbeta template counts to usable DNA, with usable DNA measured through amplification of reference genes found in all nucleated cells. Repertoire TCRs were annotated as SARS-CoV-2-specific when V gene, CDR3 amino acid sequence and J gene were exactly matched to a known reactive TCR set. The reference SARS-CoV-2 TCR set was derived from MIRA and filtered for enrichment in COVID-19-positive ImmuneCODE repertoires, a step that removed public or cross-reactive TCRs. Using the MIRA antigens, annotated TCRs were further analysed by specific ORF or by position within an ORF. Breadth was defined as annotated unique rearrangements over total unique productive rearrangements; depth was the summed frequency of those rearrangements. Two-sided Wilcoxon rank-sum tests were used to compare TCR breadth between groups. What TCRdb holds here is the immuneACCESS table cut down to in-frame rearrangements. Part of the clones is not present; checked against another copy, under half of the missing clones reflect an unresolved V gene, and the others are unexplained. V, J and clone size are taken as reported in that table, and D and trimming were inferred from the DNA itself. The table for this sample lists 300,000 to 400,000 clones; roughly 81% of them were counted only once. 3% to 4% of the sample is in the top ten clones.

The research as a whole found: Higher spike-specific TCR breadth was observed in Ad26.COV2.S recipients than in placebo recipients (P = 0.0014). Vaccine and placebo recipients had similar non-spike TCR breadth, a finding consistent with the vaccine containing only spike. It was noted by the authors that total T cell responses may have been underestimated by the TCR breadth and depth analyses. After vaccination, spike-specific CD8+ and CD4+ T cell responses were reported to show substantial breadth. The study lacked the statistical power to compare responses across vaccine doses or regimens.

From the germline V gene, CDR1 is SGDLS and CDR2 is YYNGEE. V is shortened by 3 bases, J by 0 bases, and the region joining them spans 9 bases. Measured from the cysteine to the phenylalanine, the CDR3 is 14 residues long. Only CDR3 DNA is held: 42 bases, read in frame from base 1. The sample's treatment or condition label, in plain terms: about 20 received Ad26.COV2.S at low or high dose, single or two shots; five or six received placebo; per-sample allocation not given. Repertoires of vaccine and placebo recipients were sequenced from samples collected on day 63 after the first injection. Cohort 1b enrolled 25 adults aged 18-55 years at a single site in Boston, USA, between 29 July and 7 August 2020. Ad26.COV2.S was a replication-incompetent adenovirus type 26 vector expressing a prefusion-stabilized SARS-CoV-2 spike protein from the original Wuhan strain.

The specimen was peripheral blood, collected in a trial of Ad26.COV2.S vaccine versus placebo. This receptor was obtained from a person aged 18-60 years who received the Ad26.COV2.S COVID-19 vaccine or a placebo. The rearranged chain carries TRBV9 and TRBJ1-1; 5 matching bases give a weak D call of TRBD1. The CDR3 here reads CASSGRTLNTEAFF. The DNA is TGTGCCAGCAGCGGAAGGACACTGAACACTGAAGCTTTCTTT.